The rows below give T cell receptor beta chains drawn from one sample of a study of blood T cell repertoires in COVID-19. Some clones are missing from TCRdb's copy, which holds only in-frame ones; the method was immunoSEQ multiplex PCR. The repertoire consists of approximately 300,000 clones, with about 89% occurring once and the leading ten covering under 0.95%. Sequencing input: peripheral blood. The receptors were gathered from a man aged 25-45 years with acute or convalescent COVID-19. CDR3s include the opening cysteine and the closing phenylalanine or tryptophan. D genes are given only for firm matches. Expanded clones get a size class; other rows say once, few or many, or leave the size out.

D | size | J | length | V | CDR3 | DNA
. | . | TRBJ2-7 | 15 | TRBV6-5 | CASTKGTPRSYEQYF | TGTGCCAGCACTAAGGGGACACCGCGCTCCTACGAGCAGTACTTC
TRBD1 | . | TRBJ1-5 | 18 | TRBV11-2 | CASSLDSLRDRGRQPQHF | TGTGCCAGCAGCTTAGATAGTCTCCGGGACAGGGGGCGTCAGCCCCAGCATTTT
TRBD1 | . | TRBJ1-6 | 16 | TRBV7-9 | CASSLVFGTDNSPLHF | TGTGCCAGCAGCTTAGTGTTCGGGACAGATAATTCACCCCTCCACTTT
. | . | TRBJ2-4 | 14 | TRBV6-5 | CASRQGIAKNIQYF | TGTGCCAGCAGACAGGGAATAGCCAAAAACATTCAGTACTTC
. | once | TRBJ2-7 | 11 | TRBV20-1 | CSARDMLEQYF | TGCAGTGCTAGAGATATGCTAGAGCAGTACTTC
. | once | TRBJ1-3 | 13 | TRBV7-9 | CASSLVSGDTIYF | TGTGCCAGCAGCTTAGTTTCGGGGGACACCATATATTTT
TRBD1 | few | TRBJ2-2 | 16 | TRBV7-6 | CASSRPGQGNTGELFF | TGTGCCAGCAGCCGTCCGGGACAGGGAAACACCGGGGAGCTGTTTTTT
. | . | TRBJ2-2 | 13 | TRBV5-1 | CASKDRNTGELFF | TGCGCCAGTAAAGACAGAAACACCGGGGAGCTGTTTTTT
TRBD1 | . | TRBJ2-5 | 14 | TRBV19 | CASASDRGQETQYF | TGTGCCAGCGCCTCCGACAGGGGCCAAGAGACCCAGTACTTC
TRBD2 | . | TRBJ2-1 | 17 | TRBV10-3 | CAISESRTSGLIDEQFF | TGTGCCATCAGTGAGAGTCGGACTAGCGGGTTGATTGATGAGCAGTTCTTC
TRBD1 | . | TRBJ2-7 | 15 | TRBV28 | CASSLTPGGGYEQYF | TGTGCCAGCAGTTTAACTCCAGGGGGCGGCTACGAGCAGTACTTC
. | . | TRBJ2-7 | 14 | TRBV12-5 | CASGLAPDSYEQYF | TGTGCTAGTGGTTTGGCCCCGGACAGTTACGAGCAGTACTTC
TRBD1 | . | TRBJ2-1 | 16 | TRBV28 | CASLQGLGQGSNEQFF | TGTGCCAGCCTTCAAGGGCTCGGACAGGGAAGCAATGAGCAGTTCTTC
. | . | TRBJ1-1 | 14 | TRBV5-1 | CASSLAGANTEAFF | TGCGCCAGCAGCTTGGCAGGGGCGAACACTGAAGCTTTCTTT
. | . | TRBJ1-6 | 16 | TRBV19 | CASSIAWKDSNSPLHF | TGTGCCAGTAGTATAGCCTGGAAGGACAGTAATTCACCCCTCCACTTT
TRBD1 | . | TRBJ1-2 | 16 | TRBV13 | CASSIARTGVNYGYTF | TGTGCCAGCAGCATTGCGAGGACAGGGGTTAACTATGGCTACACCTTC
. | . | TRBJ2-3 | 14 | TRBV5-1 | CASSKFGETDTQYF | TGCGCCAGCAGCAAGTTCGGGGAGACAGATACGCAGTATTTT
TRBD1 | . | TRBJ1-1 | 16 | TRBV19 | CASTPTNRGQYTEAFF | TGTGCCAGTACCCCGACGAACAGGGGGCAGTACACTGAAGCTTTCTTT
TRBD2 | . | TRBJ2-3 | 15 | TRBV4-2 | CASSPGLAEADTQYF | TGTGCCAGCAGCCCCGGACTAGCGGAGGCAGATACGCAGTATTTT
TRBD2 | . | TRBJ2-3 | 15 | TRBV11-2 | CASSLRRGGTDTQYF | TGTGCCAGCAGCTTAAGGCGGGGGGGCACAGATACGCAGTATTTT
. | . | TRBJ1-5 | 14 | TRBV6-2/TRBV6-3 | CASSYAGANQPQHF | TGTGCCAGCAGTTATGCGGGGGCCAATCAGCCCCAGCATTTT
. | . | TRBJ1-1 | 13 | TRBV30 | CAWSAGGATEAFF | TGTGCCTGGAGTGCTGGGGGGGCCACTGAAGCTTTCTTT
. | . | TRBJ1-2 | 9 | TRBV20-1 | CSARYGYTF | TGCAGTGCTCGCTATGGCTACACCTTC
TRBD1 | few | TRBJ2-7 | 14 | TRBV6-6 | CASRNRGASYEQYF | TGTGCCAGCAGAAACAGGGGGGCATCCTACGAGCAGTACTTC
. | . | TRBJ1-2 | 15 | TRBV6-5 | CASRAPAGRVVGYTF | TGTGCCAGCAGGGCCCCGGCTGGGCGAGTAGTTGGCTACACCTTC
TRBD1 | . | TRBJ1-4 | 15 | TRBV28 | CASSSSDRGHEKLFF | TGTGCCAGCAGTTCCTCGGACAGGGGGCACGAAAAACTGTTTTTT
. | . | TRBJ2-1 | 12 | TRBV6-4 | CASSDSANEQFF | TGTGCCAGCAGTGACTCGGCAAATGAGCAGTTCTTC
. | . | TRBJ2-5 | 12 | TRBV19 | CASRSKRETQYF | TGTGCCAGTAGATCGAAGAGGGAGACCCAGTACTTC
TRBD1 | . | TRBJ2-1 | 15 | TRBV6-5 | CASSRFGTGDNEQFF | TGTGCCAGCAGTAGATTCGGGACAGGGGATAATGAGCAGTTCTTC
. | . | TRBJ2-7 | 11 | TRBV5-1 | CASSSSYEQYF | TGCGCCAGCAGCTCTTCCTACGAGCAGTACTTC
. | . | TRBJ2-2 | 15 | TRBV7-3 | CASSSGDPGVGELFF | TGTGCCAGCAGCTCAGGGGACCCAGGAGTCGGGGAGCTGTTTTTT
. | once | TRBJ1-6 | 16 | TRBV4-2 | CASSPARNSYNSPLHF | TGTGCCAGCAGCCCAGCCAGGAACTCCTATAATTCACCCCTCCACTTT
. | . | TRBJ2-1 | 11 | TRBV7-2 | CASSFDNEQFF | TGTGCCAGCAGCTTCGACAATGAGCAGTTCTTC
TRBD2 | . | TRBJ2-7 | 19 | TRBV11-2 | CASSSPRTSGIMGSYEQYF | TGTGCCAGCAGCTCTCCAAGGACTAGCGGAATCATGGGGTCCTACGAGCAGTACTTC
. | . | TRBJ1-4 | 15 | TRBV7-8 | CASSLEFHSNEKLFF | TGTGCCAGCAGCTTAGAGTTCCACTCCAATGAAAAACTGTTTTTT
. | . | TRBJ1-1 | 14 | TRBV6-6 | CATINRVPNTEAFF | TGTGCCACCATAAACCGGGTCCCAAACACTGAAGCTTTCTTT
TRBD1 | . | TRBJ1-1 | 11 | TRBV20-1 | CSAGDRQGAFF | TGCAGTGCTGGGGACAGGCAAGGAGCTTTCTTT
. | once | TRBJ1-5 | 15 | TRBV28 | CASSLPGSNNQPQHF | TGTGCCAGCAGCCTACCGGGAAGTAACAATCAGCCCCAGCATTTT
. | . | TRBJ2-5 | 17 | TRBV5-3 | CARSLERVRGPQETQYF | TGTGCCAGAAGCTTGGAAAGGGTGAGAGGGCCACAAGAGACCCAGTACTTC
TRBD2 | . | TRBJ2-1 | 17 | TRBV5-1 | CASSLEGIGGAGGTKFF | TGCGCCAGCAGCTTGGAAGGAATCGGGGGGGCGGGGGGGACTAAGTTCTTC
TRBD1 | . | TRBJ1-2 | 15 | TRBV30 | CAWSGPRTGGYGYTF | TGTGCCTGGAGTGGCCCCAGGACAGGGGGCTATGGCTACACCTTC
. | . | TRBJ2-2 | 14 | TRBV28 | CASSFTGDTGELFF | TGTGCCAGCAGTTTTACGGGAGACACCGGGGAGCTGTTTTTT
. | few | TRBJ1-2 | 9 | TRBV20-1 | CSVQGTNTF | TGCAGTGTACAGGGAACCAACACCTTC
. | . | TRBJ1-2 | 10 | TRBV6-5 | CASSTQGYTF | TGTGCCAGCAGTACACAAGGCTACACCTTC